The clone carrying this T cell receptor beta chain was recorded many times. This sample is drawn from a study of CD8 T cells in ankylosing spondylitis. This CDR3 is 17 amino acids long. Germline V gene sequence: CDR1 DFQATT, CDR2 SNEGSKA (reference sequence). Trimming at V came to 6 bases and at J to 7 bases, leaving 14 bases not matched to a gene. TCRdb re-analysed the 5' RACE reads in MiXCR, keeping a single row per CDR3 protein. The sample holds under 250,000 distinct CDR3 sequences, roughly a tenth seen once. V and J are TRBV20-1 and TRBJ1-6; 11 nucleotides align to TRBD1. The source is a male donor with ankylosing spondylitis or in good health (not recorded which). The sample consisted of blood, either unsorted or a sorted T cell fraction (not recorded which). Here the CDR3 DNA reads TGCAGTGCCAAGGACAGGGGGCGCTTTGTAATCAATTCACCCCTCCACTTT. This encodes CSAKDRGRFVINSPLHF.